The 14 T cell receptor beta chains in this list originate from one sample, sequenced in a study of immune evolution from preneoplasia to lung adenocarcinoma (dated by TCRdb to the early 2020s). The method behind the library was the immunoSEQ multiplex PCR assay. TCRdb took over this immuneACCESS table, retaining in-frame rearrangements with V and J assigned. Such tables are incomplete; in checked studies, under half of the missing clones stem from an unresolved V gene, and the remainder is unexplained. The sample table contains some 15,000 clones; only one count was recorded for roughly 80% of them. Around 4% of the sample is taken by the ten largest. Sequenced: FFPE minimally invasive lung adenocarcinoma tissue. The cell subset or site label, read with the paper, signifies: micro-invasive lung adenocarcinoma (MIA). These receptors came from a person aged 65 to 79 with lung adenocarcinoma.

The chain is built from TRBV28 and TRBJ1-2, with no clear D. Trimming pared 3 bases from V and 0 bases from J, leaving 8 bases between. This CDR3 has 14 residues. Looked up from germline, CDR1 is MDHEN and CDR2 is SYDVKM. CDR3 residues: CASSFSQTNYGYTF. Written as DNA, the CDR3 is TGTGCCAGCAGTTTCTCTCAGACTAACTATGGCTACACCTTC.

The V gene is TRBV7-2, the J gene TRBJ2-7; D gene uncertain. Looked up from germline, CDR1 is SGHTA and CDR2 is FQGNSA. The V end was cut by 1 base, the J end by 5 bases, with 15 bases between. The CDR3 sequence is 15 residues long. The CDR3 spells CASSLGDGSRHEQYF. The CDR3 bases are TGTGCCAGCAGCTTAGGTGATGGCAGCCGGCACGAGCAGTACTTC.

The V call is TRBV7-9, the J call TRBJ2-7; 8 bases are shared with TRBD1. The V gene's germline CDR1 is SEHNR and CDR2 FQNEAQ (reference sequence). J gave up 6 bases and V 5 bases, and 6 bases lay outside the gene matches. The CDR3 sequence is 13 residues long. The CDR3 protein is CASSETTGVEQYF. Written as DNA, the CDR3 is TGTGCCAGCAGCGAAACGACAGGGGTCGAGCAGTACTTC.

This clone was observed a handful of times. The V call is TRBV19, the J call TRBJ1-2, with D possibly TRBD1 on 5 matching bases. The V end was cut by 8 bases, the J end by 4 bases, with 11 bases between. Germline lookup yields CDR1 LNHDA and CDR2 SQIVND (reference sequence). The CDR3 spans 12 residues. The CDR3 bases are TGTGCCAGTGGGGACGGGCTCTATGGCTACACCTTC. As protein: CASGDGLYGYTF.

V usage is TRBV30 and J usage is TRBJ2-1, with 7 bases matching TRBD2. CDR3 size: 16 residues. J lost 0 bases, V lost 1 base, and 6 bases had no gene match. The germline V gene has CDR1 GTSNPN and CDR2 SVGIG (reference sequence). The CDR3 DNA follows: TGTGCCTGGAGTGGAACCGCTAGCGGCTCCTACAATGAGCAGTTCTTC. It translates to CAWSGTASGSYNEQFF.

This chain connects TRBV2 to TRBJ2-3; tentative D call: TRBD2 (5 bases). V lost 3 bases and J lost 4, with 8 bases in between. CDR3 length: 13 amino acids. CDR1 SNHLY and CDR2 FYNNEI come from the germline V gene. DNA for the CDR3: TGTGCCAGCAGTGATGCGGGCGCAGATACGCAGTATTTT. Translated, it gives CASSDAGADTQYF.

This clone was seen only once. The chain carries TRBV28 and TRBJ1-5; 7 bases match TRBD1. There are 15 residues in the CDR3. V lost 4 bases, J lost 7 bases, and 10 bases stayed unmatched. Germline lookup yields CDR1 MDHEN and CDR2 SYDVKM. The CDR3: CASSSLDRVNQPQHF. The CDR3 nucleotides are TGTGCCAGCAGTTCTCTTGACAGGGTCAACCAGCCCCAGCATTTT.

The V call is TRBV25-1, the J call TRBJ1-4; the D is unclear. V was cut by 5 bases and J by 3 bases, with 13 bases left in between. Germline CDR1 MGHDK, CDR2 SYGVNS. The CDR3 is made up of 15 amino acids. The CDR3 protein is CASSSVTPANEKLFF. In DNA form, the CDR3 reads TGTGCCAGCAGTTCAGTTACTCCGGCTAATGAAAAACTGTTTTTT.

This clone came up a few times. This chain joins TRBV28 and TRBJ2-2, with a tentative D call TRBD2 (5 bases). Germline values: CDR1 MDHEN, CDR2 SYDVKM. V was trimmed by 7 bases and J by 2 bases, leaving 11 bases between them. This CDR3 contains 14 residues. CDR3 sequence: CASKDFINTGELFF. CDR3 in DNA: TGTGCCAGCAAGGACTTTATCAACACCGGGGAGCTGTTTTTT.

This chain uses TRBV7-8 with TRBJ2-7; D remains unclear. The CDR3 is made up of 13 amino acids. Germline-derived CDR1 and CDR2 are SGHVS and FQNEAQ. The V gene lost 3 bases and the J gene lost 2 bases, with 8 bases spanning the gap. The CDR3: CASSFGQTYEQYF. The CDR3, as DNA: TGTGCCAGCAGCTTCGGCCAAACCTACGAGCAGTACTTC.

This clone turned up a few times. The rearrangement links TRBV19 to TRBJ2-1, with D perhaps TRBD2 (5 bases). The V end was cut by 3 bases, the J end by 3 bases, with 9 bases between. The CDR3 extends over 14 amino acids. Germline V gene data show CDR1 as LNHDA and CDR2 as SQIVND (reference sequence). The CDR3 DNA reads TGTGCCAGTAGTATGAGCGGATTCTACAATGAGCAGTTCTTC. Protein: CASSMSGFYNEQFF.

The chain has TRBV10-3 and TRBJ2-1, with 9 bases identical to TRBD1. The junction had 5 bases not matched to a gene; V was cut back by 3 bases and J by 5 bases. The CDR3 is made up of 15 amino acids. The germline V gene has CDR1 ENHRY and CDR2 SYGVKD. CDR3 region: CAISDRDRANNEQFF. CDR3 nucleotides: TGTGCCATCAGTGACCGGGACAGGGCAAACAATGAGCAGTTCTTC.

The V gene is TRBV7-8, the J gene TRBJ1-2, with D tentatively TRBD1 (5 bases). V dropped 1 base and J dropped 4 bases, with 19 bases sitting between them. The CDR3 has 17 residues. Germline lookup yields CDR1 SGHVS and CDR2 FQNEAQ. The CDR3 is CASSLVGRAQTSYGYTF. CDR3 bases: TGTGCCAGCAGCTTAGTGGGACGCGCCCAGACCTCCTATGGCTACACCTTC. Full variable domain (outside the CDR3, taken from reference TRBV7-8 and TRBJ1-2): GAGVSQSPRYKVAKRGQDVALRCDPISGHVSLFWYQQALGQGPEFLTYFQNEAQLDKSGLPSDRFFAERPEGSVSTLKIQRTQQEDSAVYLCASSLVGRAQTSYGYTFGSGTRLTVV.

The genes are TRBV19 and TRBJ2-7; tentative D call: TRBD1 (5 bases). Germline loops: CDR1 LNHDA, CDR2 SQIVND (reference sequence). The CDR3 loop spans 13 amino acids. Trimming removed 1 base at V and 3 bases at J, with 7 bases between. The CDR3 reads CASSIGQIYEQYF. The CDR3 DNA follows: TGTGCCAGTAGTATAGGACAGATCTACGAGCAGTACTTC.